A single sample is the source of the 10 T cell receptor beta chains below, sequenced in a study of shared clonotypes between healthy human individuals (dated by TCRdb to 2018 to 2020). The library came from the immunoSEQ multiplex PCR assay. TCRdb retrieved this table from immuneACCESS and kept in-frame rearrangements only. Not all clones are present; in checked studies, unresolved V genes account for under half, and no reason is known for the remainder. This sample gives roughly 2.4 million clones in total; around 95% of them show up just once. The ten largest clonotypes hold roughly 0.13% of the sample. Sequencing was done on a sample of naive CD4+ T cells sorted from blood. What this sample's cell subset or site label stands for: CD45RA+ positively selected. These receptors originate from a man in his late teens or twenties in good health.

The chain combines TRBV7-2 with TRBJ2-5, with D tentatively TRBD1 (5 bases). Trimming pared 0 bases from V and 2 bases from J, leaving 13 bases between. The germline gives CDR1 SGHTA, CDR2 FQGNSA. The CDR3 length is 16 residues. CDR3 in DNA: TGTGCCAGCAGCTTAGCGCTGGGGCGAGGACAAGAGACCCAGTACTTC. Residues: CASSLALGRGQETQYF.

V is TRBV18 and J is TRBJ2-1; TRBD2 agrees at 12 bases. The CDR3 consists of 16 residues. Germline loops: CDR1 KGHSH, CDR2 LQKENI. The trim removed 3 bases at V and 5 bases at J, leaving 5 bases unmatched. The CDR3: CASSPTLAGGDNEQFF. The CDR3 DNA sequence: TGTGCCAGCTCACCTACACTAGCGGGAGGCGACAATGAGCAGTTCTTC.

The gene calls are TRBV9 and TRBJ2-7, with 9 bases identical to TRBD2. Germline CDR1 and CDR2: SGDLS and YYNGEE. V dropped 0 bases and J dropped 5; count of bases not matched to a gene: 9. The CDR3 length is 16 residues. The CDR3 here is CASSVGAGGPPNEQYF. The DNA of the CDR3 is TGTGCCAGCAGCGTAGGCGCGGGAGGGCCCCCCAACGAGCAGTACTTC.

V and J are TRBV7-2 and TRBJ2-1, with D unresolved. Trimming removed 1 base from V and 4 bases from J, with 11 bases in between. Germline CDR1 is SGHTA and CDR2 is FQGNSA. The CDR3 consists of 15 residues. The CDR3 here is CASSLDGRTYNEQFF. In DNA form, the CDR3 reads TGTGCCAGCAGCTTAGACGGACGAACTTACAATGAGCAGTTCTTC.

V usage is TRBV11-3 and J usage is TRBJ1-1; D unclear. Germline V gene data show CDR1 as SGHNT and CDR2 as YENEEA. The CDR3 extends over 15 amino acids. Trimming stripped 11 bases from V and 3 bases from J, with 22 bases between. The CDR3 bases are TGTGCCGGAACGTACGTGGGAGAGCGGCACACTGAAGCTTTCTTT. This sequence encodes CAGTYVGERHTEAFF.

In its sample, this clone was seen once. Within the sample, other DNA sequences also encode this same CDR3. The V call is TRBV5-1, the J call TRBJ1-3; D not certain. The CDR3 runs to 15 residues. V shed 2 bases and J shed 0 bases, with 9 bases lying between them. Germline CDR1 SGHRS, CDR2 YFSETQ. The CDR3 bases are TGCGCCAGCAGCTTAGAGGCCAGCTCTGGAAACACCATATATTTT. Translating it yields CASSLEASSGNTIYF.

The chain is built from TRBV30 and TRBJ2-2; D is undetermined. V lost 2 bases to trimming and J lost 5 bases, with 9 bases between them. Germline values: CDR1 GTSNPN, CDR2 SVGIG (reference sequence). The CDR3 runs 13 residues. The CDR3 bases are TGTGCCTGGAGTCTACAAGGGACCGGGGAGCTGTTTTTT. Translating gives CAWSLQGTGELFF.

The chain combines TRBV28 with TRBJ2-7; 8 bases agree with TRBD1. Germline CDR1 is MDHEN and CDR2 is SYDVKM. Trimming took 4 bases from V and 2 from J; bases not matched to a gene: 4. The length of the CDR3 is 14 residues. CDR3 loop: CASSWTGSTYEQYF. As DNA, the CDR3 is TGTGCCAGCAGTTGGACAGGGTCCACCTACGAGCAGTACTTC.

This rearrangement joins TRBV4-1 to TRBJ2-7; a possible D gene is TRBD2 (5 bases). V lost 3 bases and J 3 bases, leaving 12 bases between the germline ends. Germline CDR1 MGHRA, CDR2 YSYEKL. This CDR3 comprises 14 residues. CDR3 nucleotide sequence: TGCGCCAGCAGCCACCCGAGGGTAAGCTACGAGCAGTACTTC. It specifies CASSHPRVSYEQYF.

Worth noting for this clone: Within the sample, other DNA sequences also encode this same CDR3. V and J are TRBV11-2 and TRBJ2-5; D is possibly TRBD2 (6 bases). There are 13 residues in the CDR3. Germline CDR1 SGHAT, CDR2 FQNNGV. The V end lost 3 bases, the J end lost 4 bases, and 9 bases lay between the germline ends. CDR3 sequence reads: CASSFGGRETQYF. Written as DNA, the CDR3 is TGTGCCAGCAGCTTTGGAGGGAGAGAGACCCAGTACTTC.